This T cell receptor beta chain was captured by sequencing in a study of radiation and T cells in renal cell carcinoma (dated by TCRdb to the early 2020s). In the study overall: Samples were obtained from a clinical trial, in which 15 Gy stereotactic body radiation therapy was delivered to primary renal cell carcinomas and nephrectomy was performed 4 weeks later. Across all 50 or so samples, 4 million to 5 million unique CDR3 nucleotide sequences encoding some 3,000,000 unique CDR3 amino acid sequences were identified. In total, 50 to 55 samples underwent TCR beta sequencing: some 25 tumors plus 27 peripheral blood samples.

What the study reported, not specific to this receptor: Because no pretreatment tumor biopsies were available, whether clonotypes were present in the tumor at baseline could not be determined. The single-armed trial design could not address effects of radiation dose or scheduling on the TCR repertoire. In blood, the top tumor clonotypes increased from baseline to 2 weeks after radiation and then shrank by 4 weeks, which suggests a temporary expansion of tumor-resident clones. Changes in the blood repertoire were not tracked past 4 weeks after treatment.

Inclusive of the bounding cysteine and phenylalanine, the CDR3 is 13 residues long. Left in the record is the CDR3 DNA by itself, 39 bases read in frame from the first base. V gives up 3 bases and J gives up 5 bases, and the segment between their germline ends measures 10 bases. The CDR1 and CDR2 encoded by the germline V gene are SGHTA and FQGTGA. A word on this clone: Which antigen it targets is not known. The sample holds no much larger clone one base away, and base qualities are not on file.

The sample's time point label is to be understood as: blood 2 weeks post-SBRT. Per the publication, the treatment or condition label means: 15 Gy SBRT to primary tumor, nephrectomy 4 weeks later. To track tumor-enriched clonotypes, serial peripheral blood was sampled from radiation-treated patients at baseline and at 2 weeks and 4 weeks after SBRT. Renal cell carcinoma with clear cell pathology was present in all patients. Genomic DNA for TCR sequencing was prepared using the QIAamp DNA Blood Mini Kit (Qiagen). The analyses included only samples that passed all quality control checks. TCR beta libraries were generated from genomic DNA with the immunoSEQ kit, following the manufacturer's recommendations. For library preparation, a first multiplex PCR was performed with proprietary primers, followed by a second PCR in which unique barcodes were added, and bead cleanups were performed after each round. A kit-provided positive control reaction and a negative control reaction were included in every sample batch. The final libraries underwent checking on an Agilent 4200 TapeStation D1000 ScreenTape, volumetric pooling, and quantification by qPCR. Sequencing was performed on an Illumina NextSeq500 with a MidOutput 150-cycle cartridge, and 156 Read1 and 15 Index1 cycles were run with kit custom primers. The pooled library was loaded at approximately 1 pM, with an approximately 20% PhiX control spiked in. The authors' analysis ran thus. Vendor-processed data were analyzed in R, and a clonotype was defined as all T cells sharing the same CDR3 nucleotide sequence. In the clone abundance analyses, frequencies in each sample were normalized to that sample's 10,000 most abundant clones. Before analysis, public T cell clones were removed, and these numbered fewer than six per sample on average. Tumor-enriched clonotypes and baseline blood-enriched clonotypes were defined as those with an abundance difference of at least 32-fold between compartments. Clonotypes expanded or contracted between blood time points were identified with a beta-binomial differential abundance model. Tumor-blood repertoire similarity was measured with the Baroni-Urbani and Buser coefficient, and group comparisons used two-tailed Wilcoxon tests in R. TCRdb stores this immuneACCESS table with in-frame sequences only. Part of the clones is absent; in the studies checked, under half of the shortfall reflects unresolved V genes, and no reason is known for the rest. V, J and clone size reflect that table, while D and trimming were determined from the DNA. The sample table holds roughly 150,000 clones, of which 80% to 90% were seen once. The top ten hold 10% to 15% of the sample.

The chain couples TRBV7-3 to TRBJ1-1; the D gene cannot be resolved reliably. Here the sequenced sample was blood, taken from a patient whose treatment included radiotherapy and nephrectomy. The TCR sequence derives from a woman in her 50s with renal cell carcinoma. Here the CDR3 is given as CASSFWGGTEAFF. The nucleotide sequence reads as follows: TGTGCCAGCAGCTTTTGGGGAGGGACTGAAGCTTTCTTT.